The sequence of this T cell receptor beta chain was determined in a study of blood T cell repertoires in COVID-19. Study at large: T cells, B-cell-depleted T cells, or PBMCs provided the cDNA or gDNA that served as material.

The data were produced by immunoSEQ multiplex PCR, yet TCRdb's version contains in-frame clones alone and is incomplete. Of about 250,000 clones listed, about 83% were seen once; the top ten hold about 5.4%. CDR3 length: 14 residues. Germline values: CDR1 SGHNT, CDR2 YYREEE (reference sequence). The V and J ends lost 0 bases and 3 bases respectively, with 9 bases between them. The sequencing input was peripheral blood. The sequence was obtained from a woman older than 75 with COVID-19, enrolled during active disease. This chain connects TRBV5-4 to TRBJ1-2; a possible D gene is TRBD1 (5 bases). CDR3 residues: CASSLAGKDYGYTF. For the CDR3, the DNA is TGTGCCAGCAGCTTGGCAGGGAAGGACTATGGCTACACCTTC.